Below are 23 T cell receptor beta chains sequenced from a single sample in a study of cytomegalovirus exposure and HLA in healthy donors. The PCR contained 60 Vbeta and 13 Jbeta primers. The repertoire was sequenced with immunoSEQ multiplex PCR; TCRdb's copy has only in-frame clones and lacks some. The sample lists 170,000 or so clones; 80% were seen once. The sample taken for sequencing was PBMCs. These receptors all stem from a boy younger than 18 in good health and CMV-seronegative.

The chain carries TRBV5-4 and TRBJ1-1, with TRBD1 matching 7 bases. Trimming took 3 bases from V and 5 from J; bases not matched to a gene: 7. CDR3 length equals 14 residues. Germline assignment: CDR1 SGHNT and CDR2 YYREEE (reference sequence). CDR3 loop: CASSSIDRVTEAFF. DNA for the CDR3: TGTGCCAGCAGCTCGATAGACAGGGTGACTGAAGCTTTCTTT.

The chain carries TRBV30 and TRBJ1-5, with D tentatively TRBD1 (6 bases). The germline V gene encodes CDR1 GTSNPN and CDR2 SVGIG (reference sequence). The CDR3 contains 16 residues. With 0 bases removed from V and 4 bases from J, the gap between germline ends came to 16 bases. CDR3 sequence reads: CAWSVLQGPGNQPQHF. The DNA of the CDR3 is TGTGCCTGGAGTGTACTGCAGGGGCCGGGGAATCAGCCCCAGCATTTT.

This chain uses TRBV5-1 with TRBJ2-3, with 14 bases that match TRBD2. Germline V gene data show CDR1 as SGHRS and CDR2 as YFSETQ. This CDR3 has 17 amino acids. The junction had 6 bases not matched to a gene; V was cut back by 0 bases and J by 6 bases. The CDR3 region has the DNA TGCGCCAGCAGCTTGGGGACTAGCGGGAGGCATTTTGATACGCAGTATTTT. Translation: CASSLGTSGRHFDTQYF.

The chain joins TRBV19 to TRBJ2-7, with D possibly matching TRBD2 (7 bases). CDR1 LNHDA and CDR2 SQIVND come from the germline V gene (reference sequence). Trimming took 6 bases from V and 6 from J, leaving 24 bases between them. The CDR3 totals 16 residues. The CDR3 region is CASSIGGGGSVGEQYF. CDR3 nucleotide sequence: TGTGCCAGTAGCATCGGAGGGGGGGGCAGCGTGGGCGAGCAGTACTTC.

The rearrangement links TRBV5-1 to TRBJ1-1; D not resolved. V was cut by 4 bases and J by 0 bases, with 16 bases left in between. This CDR3 contains 16 residues. Germline V lookup: CDR1 SGHRS, CDR2 YFSETQ. CDR3 amino acids: CASSPDTGRLNTEAFF. The CDR3 coding sequence is TGCGCCAGCAGCCCGGATACGGGGAGACTGAACACTGAAGCTTTCTTT.

The chain carries TRBV30 and TRBJ2-7, with D maybe TRBD2 (6 bases). Trimming left V 3 bases short and J 2 bases short, with 11 bases between. CDR3 length equals 13 residues. Per germline, CDR1 GTSNPN and CDR2 SVGIG (reference sequence). Written as DNA, the CDR3 is TGTGCCTGGAGAGGAGGAGGGGCCTACGAGCAGTACTTC. Translating gives CAWRGGGAYEQYF.

The rearrangement uses TRBV4-3 and TRBJ1-5, with TRBD1 identical over 9 bases. The CDR3 extends over 17 amino acids. V trimming: 0 bases; J trimming: 5 bases; junction bases outside the gene matches: 8. Germline V gene lookup returns CDR1 LGHNA and CDR2 YSLEER. The CDR3 loop reads CASSQDADRGVYQPQHF. Written as DNA, the CDR3 is TGCGCCAGCAGCCAAGATGCCGACAGGGGGGTCTATCAGCCCCAGCATTTT.

The V gene is TRBV10-3, the J gene TRBJ2-3; TRBD1 aligns across 7 bases. The CDR3 contains 15 residues. V lost 3 bases, J lost 4 bases, and 7 bases stayed unmatched. From germline, CDR1 is ENHRY and CDR2 SYGVKD. The CDR3 coding sequence is TGTGCCATCAGTGAACAGGGGAGTAGCGCAGATACGCAGTATTTT. Its translation is CAISEQGSSADTQYF.

This clone has a single count. The genes are TRBV9 and TRBJ2-7; D is unclear. This CDR3 region has 14 residues. The germline gives CDR1 SGDLS, CDR2 YYNGEE. Trimming removed 0 bases at V and 0 bases at J, with 7 bases between. The CDR3 protein is CASSVGDDSYEQYF. In DNA form, the CDR3 reads TGTGCCAGCAGCGTAGGAGATGACTCCTACGAGCAGTACTTC.

The rearrangement uses TRBV19 and TRBJ2-1; the D gene is possibly TRBD1 (5 bases). Trimming removed 8 bases from V and 0 bases from J, with 8 bases in between. This CDR3 is 13 amino acids long. Germline assignment: CDR1 LNHDA and CDR2 SQIVND (reference sequence). The CDR3 sequence: CASGAASYNEQFF. The DNA for the CDR3 is TGTGCCAGTGGGGCGGCCTCCTACAATGAGCAGTTCTTC. Supplemented by reference TRBV19 and TRBJ2-1, the full variable domain reads DGGITQSPKYLFRKEGQNVTLSCEQNLNHDAMYWYRQDPGQGLRLIYYSQIVNDFQKGDIAEGYSVSREKKESFPLTVTSAQKNPTAFYLCASGAASYNEQFFGPGTRLTVL.

The rearrangement links TRBV4-2 to TRBJ2-3; 11 nucleotides line up with TRBD1. Germline V gene data show CDR1 as LGHNA and CDR2 as YNFKEQ. With 0 bases clipped from V and 4 bases from J, the junction kept 6 bases outside the gene matches. The CDR3 runs 17 residues. The CDR3 DNA sequence: TGTGCCAGCAGCCAAGATGGTGGGACAGGGGGATCAGATACGCAGTATTTT. This translates into CASSQDGGTGGSDTQYF.

The rearrangement uses TRBV2 and TRBJ1-5, with D unclear. The CDR3 length is 15 residues. The V gene's germline CDR1 is SNHLY and CDR2 FYNNEI. V was trimmed by 4 bases and J by 7 bases, leaving 17 bases between them. The CDR3 spells CASSVEVGKGQPQHF. CDR3 bases: TGTGCCAGCAGTGTTGAGGTCGGGAAAGGGCAGCCCCAGCATTTT. Full variable domain (remainder filled in from reference TRBV2 and TRBJ1-5): EPEVTQTPSHQVTQMGQEVILRCVPISNHLYFYWYRQILGQKVEFLVSFYNNEISEKSEIFDDQFSVERPDGSNFTLKIRSTKLEDSAMYFCASSVEVGKGQPQHFGDGTRLSIL.

The chain recombines TRBV29-1 with TRBJ2-3; no clear D gene. CDR1 and CDR2 from the germline V gene are SQVTM and ANQGSEA. The length of the CDR3 is 14 residues. Trimming took 2 bases from V and 2 from J, leaving 11 bases between them. The CDR3 is CSVETSGLTDTQYF. In nucleotides, the CDR3 is TGCAGCGTTGAAACCTCAGGCCTCACAGATACGCAGTATTTT.

The chain recombines TRBV11-2 with TRBJ2-5; TRBD1 matches at 10 bases. Trimming took 6 bases from V and 1 from J; bases not matched to a gene: 5. Germline V gives CDR1 SGHAT, CDR2 FQNNGV. The CDR3 loop spans 15 amino acids. CDR3 loop: CASRGTGAPQETQYF. CDR3 coding DNA: TGTGCCAGCAGGGGGACAGGGGCCCCCCAAGAGACCCAGTACTTC.

The sample holds one count of this clone. The rearrangement uses TRBV29-1 and TRBJ1-5; TRBD1 matches 10 bases. The CDR3 runs to 14 residues. Germline lookup yields CDR1 SQVTM and CDR2 ANQGSEA. The V segment lost 5 bases and the J segment 1 base; nucleotides outside the gene matches: 2. In DNA form, the CDR3 reads TGCAGCGTTTCGACAGGGGGCAGCAATCAGCCCCAGCATTTT. It specifies CSVSTGGSNQPQHF.

The rearrangement links TRBV6-5 to TRBJ2-7; 10 bases agree with TRBD1. The CDR3 has 14 residues. The V gene's germline CDR1 is MNHEY and CDR2 SVGAGI. Trimming at V came to 0 bases and at J to 5 bases, leaving 1 base not matched to a gene. CDR3 DNA: TGTGCCAGCAGTTACTCGGGGACAGGGGACGAGCAGTACTTC. Its translation is CASSYSGTGDEQYF.

The gene calls are TRBV18 and TRBJ2-3; the match to TRBD2 covers 12 bases. Germline V gene data show CDR1 as KGHSH and CDR2 as LQKENI. The CDR3 sequence is 16 residues long. V dropped 3 bases and J dropped 5; count of bases not matched to a gene: 6. CDR3 bases: TGTGCCAGCTCACCCGGGACTAGCGGGTCGGGAGATACGCAGTATTTT. Protein product: CASSPGTSGSGDTQYF. The full variable domain, rest sourced from reference TRBV18 and TRBJ2-3, is NAGVMQNPRHLVRRRGQEARLRCSPMKGHSHVYWYRQLPEEGLKFMVYLQKENIIDESGMPKERFSAEFPKEGPSILRIQQVVRGDSAAYFCASSPGTSGSGDTQYFGPGTRLTVL.

This chain uses TRBV19 with TRBJ2-5; TRBD2 is a possible D gene (5 bases). This CDR3 spans 14 amino acids. V gave up 4 bases and J gave up 7 bases, with 16 bases separating them. Germline V CDR1 and CDR2: LNHDA, SQIVND (reference sequence). The DNA of the CDR3 is TGTGCCAGTAGTAGTTCGACGGAGGCCAGGACCCAGTACTTC. Amino acids: CASSSSTEARTQYF.

The chain joins TRBV4-1 to TRBJ2-7, with D maybe TRBD1 (6 bases). The V gene's germline CDR1 is MGHRA and CDR2 YSYEKL. The CDR3 extends over 15 amino acids. With 4 bases removed from V and 2 bases from J, the gap between germline ends came to 15 bases. Written as DNA, the CDR3 is TGCGCCAGCAGCCGGCCGGACAGTATAGCCTACGAGCAGTACTTC. It encodes CASSRPDSIAYEQYF.

The gene calls are TRBV30 and TRBJ1-5; tentative D call: TRBD1 (5 bases). Per germline, CDR1 GTSNPN and CDR2 SVGIG (reference sequence). There are 13 residues in the CDR3. The V and J ends lost 6 bases and 1 base respectively, with 10 bases between them. The DNA of the CDR3 is TGTGCCTGTGGGGCACTGAGCAATCAGCCCCAGCATTTT. Translated, it gives CACGALSNQPQHF. Filled out from reference TRBV30 and TRBJ1-5, the complete variable domain reads SQTIHQWPATLVQPVGSPLSLECTVEGTSNPNLYWYRQAAGRGLQLLFYSVGIGQISSEVPQNLSASRPQDRQFILSSKKLLLSDSGFYLCACGALSNQPQHFGDGTRLSIL.

The chain has TRBV25-1 and TRBJ2-5; D call uncertain. Trimming shortened V by 4 bases and J by 3 bases, and 15 bases separated the two germline ends. The germline V gene encodes CDR1 MGHDK and CDR2 SYGVNS. The length of the CDR3 is 15 residues. Here the CDR3 DNA reads TGTGCCAGCAGTGCCCATCTTTCGCGTAAAGAGACCCAGTACTTC. Encoded protein: CASSAHLSRKETQYF.

The rearrangement links TRBV18 to TRBJ2-5; maybe TRBD2 (7 bases). Germline CDR1 is KGHSH and CDR2 is LQKENI. V was shortened by 3 bases and J by 1 base, with 12 bases between the two germline ends. The CDR3 has 15 residues. Here the CDR3 reads CASSPWGGTQETQYF. CDR3 DNA: TGTGCCAGCTCACCGTGGGGGGGCACCCAAGAGACCCAGTACTTC.

The genes are TRBV2 and TRBJ2-3; D possibly corresponds to TRBD2 (6 bases). Germline V lookup: CDR1 SNHLY, CDR2 FYNNEI. V lost 9 bases, J lost 0 bases, and 16 bases lay in between. The CDR3 has 15 amino acids. The CDR3 coding sequence is TGTGCCAGGGGGAGTGGCGGGACTAGCACAGATACGCAGTATTTT. It is translated as CARGSGGTSTDTQYF. The full variable domain, completed using reference TRBV2 and TRBJ2-3, is EPEVTQTPSHQVTQMGQEVILRCVPISNHLYFYWYRQILGQKVEFLVSFYNNEISEKSEIFDDQFSVERPDGSNFTLKIRSTKLEDSAMYFCARGSGGTSTDTQYFGPGTRLTVL.